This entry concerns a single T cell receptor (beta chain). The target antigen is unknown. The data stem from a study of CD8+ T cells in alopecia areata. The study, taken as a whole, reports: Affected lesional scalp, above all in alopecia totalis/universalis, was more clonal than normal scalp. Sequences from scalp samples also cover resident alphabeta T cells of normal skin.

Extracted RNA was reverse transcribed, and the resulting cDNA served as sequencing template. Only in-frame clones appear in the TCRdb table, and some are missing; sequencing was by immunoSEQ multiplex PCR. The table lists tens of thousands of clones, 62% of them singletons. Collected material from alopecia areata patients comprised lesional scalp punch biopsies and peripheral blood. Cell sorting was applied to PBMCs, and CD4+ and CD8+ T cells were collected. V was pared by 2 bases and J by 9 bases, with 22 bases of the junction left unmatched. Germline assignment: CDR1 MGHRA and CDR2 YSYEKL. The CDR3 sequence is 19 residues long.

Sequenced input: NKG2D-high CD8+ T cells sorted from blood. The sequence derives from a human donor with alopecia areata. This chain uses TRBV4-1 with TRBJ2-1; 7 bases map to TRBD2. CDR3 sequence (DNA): TGCGCCAGCAGCCAAATGGGCAACCCGGCGGCTCCCACGGGAGGTGAGCAGTTCTTC. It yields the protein CASSQMGNPAAPTGGEQFF.